The 5 T cell receptor beta chains listed next were all sequenced from one sample in a study of blood T cell repertoires in COVID-19. Here immunoSEQ multiplex PCR was the method, and the copy in TCRdb shows in-frame clones only, minus some. This table holds about 35,000 clones, approximately 89% found once. The source material was peripheral blood. The receptors come from a man in his fifties with active COVID-19.

The chain uses TRBV6-1 and TRBJ1-1, with D uncertain. The CDR3 spans 12 residues. Germline CDR1 MNHNS, CDR2 SASEGT. Trimming pared 3 bases from V and 5 bases from J, leaving 7 bases between. The CDR3 here is CASSDRWTEAFF. For the CDR3, the DNA is TGTGCCAGCAGTGACCGGTGGACTGAAGCTTTCTTT.

The chain employs TRBV14 and TRBJ2-3; the D is unclear. In germline, CDR1 is SGHDN, CDR2 FVKESK. V shed 4 bases and J shed 11 bases, with 16 bases lying between them. CDR3 length equals 13 residues. The CDR3 nucleotides are TGTGCCAGCAGCCCCCAAGGCCTCACGGGGCAGTATTTT. Amino acid sequence: CASSPQGLTGQYF.

This chain connects TRBV2 to TRBJ2-7; 11 bases match TRBD2. Germline-derived CDR1 and CDR2 are SNHLY and FYNNEI. The CDR3 is 15 amino acids. The V and J ends lost 5 bases and 3 bases, in that order; junction bases with no gene match: 6. The DNA for the CDR3 is TGTGCCAGCAGTTCTACTAGCGGGGGCCTCTACGAGCAGTACTTC. Translation: CASSSTSGGLYEQYF.

J is TRBJ1-2 and V is TRBV20-1, with unresolved D. The CDR3 has 10 residues. The V end lost 8 bases, the J end lost 7 bases, and 11 bases lay between the germline ends. The germline gives CDR1 DFQATT, CDR2 SNEGSKA (reference sequence). CDR3 sequence: CSSSGTGYTF. CDR3 in DNA: TGCAGTTCTTCAGGTACTGGCTACACCTTC.

The rearrangement links TRBV11-2 to TRBJ2-7; D may be TRBD2 (6 bases). V was cut by 1 base and J by 9 bases, with 13 bases left in between. Germline V lookup: CDR1 SGHAT, CDR2 FQNNGV. The CDR3 is 13 residues long. The DNA of the CDR3 is TGTGCCAGCAGCTTAGGGGTCCTCGGGGGGCAGTACTTC. Its translation: CASSLGVLGGQYF.